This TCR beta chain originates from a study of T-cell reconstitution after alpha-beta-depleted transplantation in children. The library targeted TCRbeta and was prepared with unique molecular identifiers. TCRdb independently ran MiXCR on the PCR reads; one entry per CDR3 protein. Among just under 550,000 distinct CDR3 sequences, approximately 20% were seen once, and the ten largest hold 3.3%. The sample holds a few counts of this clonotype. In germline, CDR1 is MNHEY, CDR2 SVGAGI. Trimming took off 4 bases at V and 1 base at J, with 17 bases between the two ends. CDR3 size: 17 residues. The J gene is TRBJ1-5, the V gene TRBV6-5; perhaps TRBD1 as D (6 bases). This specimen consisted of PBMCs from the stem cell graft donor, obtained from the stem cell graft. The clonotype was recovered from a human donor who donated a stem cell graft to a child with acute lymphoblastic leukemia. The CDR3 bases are TGTGCCAGCAGTTCCGCCCGGGGGCCTGAGAGCAATCAGCCCCAGCATTTT. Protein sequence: CASSSARGPESNQPQHF.